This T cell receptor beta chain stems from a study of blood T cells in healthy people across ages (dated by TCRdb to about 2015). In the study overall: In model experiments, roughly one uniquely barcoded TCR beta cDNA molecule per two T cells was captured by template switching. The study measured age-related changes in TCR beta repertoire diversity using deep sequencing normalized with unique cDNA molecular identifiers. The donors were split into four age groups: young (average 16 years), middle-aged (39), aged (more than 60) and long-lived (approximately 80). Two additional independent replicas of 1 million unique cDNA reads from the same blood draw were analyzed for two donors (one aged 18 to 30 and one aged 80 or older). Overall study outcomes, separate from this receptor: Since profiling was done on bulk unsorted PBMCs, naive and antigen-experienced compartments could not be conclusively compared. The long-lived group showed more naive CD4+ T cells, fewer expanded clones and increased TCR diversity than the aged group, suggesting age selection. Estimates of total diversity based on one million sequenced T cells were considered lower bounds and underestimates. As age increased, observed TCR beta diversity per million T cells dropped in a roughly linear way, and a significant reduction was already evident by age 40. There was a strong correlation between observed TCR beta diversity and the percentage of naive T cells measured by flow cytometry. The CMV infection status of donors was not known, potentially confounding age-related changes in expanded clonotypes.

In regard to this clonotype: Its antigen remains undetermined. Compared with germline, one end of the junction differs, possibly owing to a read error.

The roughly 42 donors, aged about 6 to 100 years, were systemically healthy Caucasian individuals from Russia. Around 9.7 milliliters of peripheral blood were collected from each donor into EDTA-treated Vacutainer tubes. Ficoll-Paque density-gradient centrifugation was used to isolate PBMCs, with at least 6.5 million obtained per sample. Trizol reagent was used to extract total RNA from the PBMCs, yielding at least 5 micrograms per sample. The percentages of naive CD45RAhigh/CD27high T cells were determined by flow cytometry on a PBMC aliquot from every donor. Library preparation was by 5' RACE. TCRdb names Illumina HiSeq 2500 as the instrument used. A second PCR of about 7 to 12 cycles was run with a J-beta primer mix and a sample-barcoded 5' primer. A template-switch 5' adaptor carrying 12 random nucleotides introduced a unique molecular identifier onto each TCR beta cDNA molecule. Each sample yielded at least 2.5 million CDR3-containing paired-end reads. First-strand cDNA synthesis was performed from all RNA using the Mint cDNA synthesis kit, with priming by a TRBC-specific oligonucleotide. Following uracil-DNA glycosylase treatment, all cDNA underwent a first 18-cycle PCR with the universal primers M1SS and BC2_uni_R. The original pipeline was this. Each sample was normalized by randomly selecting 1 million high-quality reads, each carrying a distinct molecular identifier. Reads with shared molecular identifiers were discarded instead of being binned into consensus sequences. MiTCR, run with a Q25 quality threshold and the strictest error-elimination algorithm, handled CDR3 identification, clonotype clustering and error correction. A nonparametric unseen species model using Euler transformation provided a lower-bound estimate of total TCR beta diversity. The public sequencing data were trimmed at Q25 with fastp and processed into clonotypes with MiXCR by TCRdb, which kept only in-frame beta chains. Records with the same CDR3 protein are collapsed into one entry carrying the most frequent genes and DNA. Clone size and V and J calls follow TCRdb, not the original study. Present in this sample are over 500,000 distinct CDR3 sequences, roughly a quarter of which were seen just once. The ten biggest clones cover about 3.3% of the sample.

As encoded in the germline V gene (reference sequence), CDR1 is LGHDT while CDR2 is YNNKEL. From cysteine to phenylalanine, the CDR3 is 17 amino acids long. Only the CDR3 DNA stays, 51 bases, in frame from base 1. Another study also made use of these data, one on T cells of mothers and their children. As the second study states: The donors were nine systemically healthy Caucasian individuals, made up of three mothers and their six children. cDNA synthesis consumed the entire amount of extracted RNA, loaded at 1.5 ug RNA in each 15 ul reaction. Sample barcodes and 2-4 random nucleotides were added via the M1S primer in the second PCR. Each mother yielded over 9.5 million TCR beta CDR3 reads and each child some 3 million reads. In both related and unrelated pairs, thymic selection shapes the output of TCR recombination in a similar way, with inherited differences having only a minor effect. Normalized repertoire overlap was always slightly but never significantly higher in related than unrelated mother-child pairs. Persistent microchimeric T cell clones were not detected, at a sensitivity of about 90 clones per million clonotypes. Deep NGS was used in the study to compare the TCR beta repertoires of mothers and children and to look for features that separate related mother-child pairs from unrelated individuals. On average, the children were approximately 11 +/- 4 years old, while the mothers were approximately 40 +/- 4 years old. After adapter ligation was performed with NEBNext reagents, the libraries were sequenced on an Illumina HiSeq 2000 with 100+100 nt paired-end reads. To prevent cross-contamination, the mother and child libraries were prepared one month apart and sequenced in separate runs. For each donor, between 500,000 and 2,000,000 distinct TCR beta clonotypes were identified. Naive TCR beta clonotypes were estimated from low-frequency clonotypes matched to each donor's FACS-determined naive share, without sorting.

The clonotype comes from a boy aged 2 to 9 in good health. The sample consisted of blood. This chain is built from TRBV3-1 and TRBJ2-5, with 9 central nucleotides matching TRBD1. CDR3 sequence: CASSQFGLTGGRETQYF. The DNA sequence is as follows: TGTGCCAGTAGCCAATTCGGGCTAACAGGGGGCCGGGAGACCCAGTACTTC.